The next 24 T cell receptor beta chains were all read from a single sample in a study of identical twins. TCRdb called the 5' RACE reads again in MiXCR, with one record for every CDR3 protein. The sample has 1,800,000 or so distinct CDR3 sequences, less than 40% seen once. Sequences were obtained from cord blood. The source of these receptors is a newborn girl in good health.

The V gene is TRBV20-1, the J gene TRBJ1-1; D unclear. From germline, CDR1 is DFQATT and CDR2 SNEGSKA (reference sequence). V dropped 4 bases and J dropped 3 bases, with 9 bases sitting between them. There are 12 residues in the CDR3. CDR3 DNA: TGCAGTGCTACTTACCGAGACACTGAAGCTTTCTTT. Translating gives CSATYRDTEAFF.

This clonotype occurred once. The chain is built from TRBV20-1 and TRBJ1-3, with D unclear. The germline V gene encodes CDR1 DFQATT and CDR2 SNEGSKA (reference sequence). The CDR3 sequence is 11 residues long. Trimming left V 6 bases short and J 4 bases short, with 7 bases between. In DNA, the CDR3 is TGCAGTGCGGGTTCCGGAAACACCATATATTTT. Translation gives CSAGSGNTIYF.

In this sample, this clonotype turned up many times. The chain uses TRBV29-1 and TRBJ2-7, with 9 bases that match TRBD1. This CDR3 spans 12 amino acids. Trimming cost V 4 bases and J 3 bases; bases outside gene matches: 1. CDR1 and CDR2 (germline): SQVTM, ANQGSEA. CDR3 in amino acids: CSVATGGYEQYF. Here the CDR3 DNA reads TGCAGCGTTGCGACAGGGGGCTACGAGCAGTACTTC.

This clonotype was seen more than once but under ten times. This chain joins TRBV6-1 and TRBJ1-4; 7 positions agree with TRBD1. CDR1 is MNHNS and CDR2 is SASEGT in the germline V gene. Losses at the gene ends were 4 bases for V and 5 bases for J; bases not matched to a gene: 7. The CDR3 has 15 residues. The CDR3: CASSGDRGRNEKLFF. In DNA, the CDR3 is TGTGCCAGCAGTGGCGATAGGGGGCGGAATGAAAAACTGTTTTTT.

The table lists this clonotype with many counts. The chain carries TRBV20-1 and TRBJ2-3, with 14 bases aligning to TRBD2. Per germline, CDR1 DFQATT and CDR2 SNEGSKA (reference sequence). The V gene end was trimmed by 6 bases and the J gene end by 2 bases; junction bases not matched to a gene: 10. The CDR3 spans 17 residues. The CDR3 region has the DNA TGCAGTGCCCGACTAGCGGGAGGGCCGGAGATCACAGATACGCAGTATTTT. This codes for CSARLAGGPEITDTQYF.

Written as DNA, the CDR3 is TGTGCCATCAGTGAGAGGGACCCCTCCTACGAGCAGTACTTC. Its translation is CAISERDPSYEQYF. The rearrangement uses TRBV10-3 and TRBJ2-7, with D perhaps given as TRBD1 or TRBD2 (5 bases each). CDR3 length equals 14 residues. Germline V gives CDR1 ENHRY, CDR2 SYGVKD. Trimming took 2 bases from V and 0 from J, leaving 8 bases between them.

This clonotype was detected only a few times. V and J are TRBV4-1 and TRBJ2-3; D may match TRBD1 or TRBD2 (5 bases each). CDR3 length: 16 amino acids. The germline CDR1 and CDR2 sequences are MGHRA and YSYEKL. V was pared by 6 bases and J by 3 bases, with 19 bases between. CDR3 residues: CASRRGEGLTTDTQYF. Here the CDR3 DNA reads TGCGCCAGCAGGAGAGGGGAAGGACTTACTACAGATACGCAGTATTTT.

This clonotype was counted only a few times. The chain has TRBV18 and TRBJ1-2, with D tentatively TRBD1 (5 bases). Trimming shortened V by 2 bases and J by 2 bases, and 12 bases separated the two germline ends. This CDR3 region has 15 residues. Germline V gene data show CDR1 as KGHSH and CDR2 as LQKENI. This CDR3 reads CASSPTTAQNYGYTF. As DNA, the CDR3 is TGTGCCAGCTCACCAACGACAGCCCAGAACTATGGCTACACCTTC.

CDR3 bases: TGTGCCAGCAGTTTATTAGCTCCAATGACAGGGCCCTACGAGCAGTACTTC. Residues: CASSLLAPMTGPYEQYF. V usage is TRBV28 and J usage is TRBJ2-7, with 7 bases that match TRBD1. The CDR3 length is 17 residues. In germline, CDR1 is MDHEN, CDR2 SYDVKM. The V segment lost 1 base and the J segment 2 bases; nucleotides outside the gene matches: 11.

This clonotype appeared many times. This chain connects TRBV5-1 to TRBJ2-1, with TRBD2 as a possible D gene (5 bases). V gave up 7 bases and J gave up 0 bases, with 11 bases separating them. The CDR3 is made up of 14 amino acids. CDR1 and CDR2 (germline): SGHRS, YFSETQ. The CDR3 is CASGGRSSYNEQFF. The CDR3 nucleotides read TGCGCCAGCGGAGGAAGAAGCTCCTACAATGAGCAGTTCTTC. The full variable domain, rest sourced from reference TRBV5-1 and TRBJ2-1, is KAGVTQTPRYLIKTRGQQVTLSCSPISGHRSVSWYQQTPGQGLQFLFEYFSETQRNKGNFPGRFSGRQFSNSRSEMNVSTLELGDSALYLCASGGRSSYNEQFFGPGTRLTVL.

The rearrangement links TRBV7-6 to TRBJ2-3; 10 nucleotides line up with TRBD1. The germline gives CDR1 SGHVS, CDR2 FNYEAQ. Losses at the gene ends were 0 bases for V and 14 bases for J; bases not matched to a gene: 5. The CDR3 is 13 amino acids. The CDR3 DNA follows: TGTGCCAGCAGCTTAGCGCTGACAGGGGGCCTGTATTTT. Translation: CASSLALTGGLYF.

The rearrangement links TRBV19 to TRBJ2-3; unclear D gene. The V end was cut by 4 bases, the J end by 5 bases, with 13 bases between. CDR1 and CDR2 from the germline V gene are LNHDA and SQIVND (reference sequence). The CDR3 length is 14 residues. The CDR3 sequence is CASSRAPPGDTQYF. The CDR3 DNA sequence: TGTGCCAGTAGTAGGGCCCCACCAGGAGATACGCAGTATTTT.

This chain connects TRBV10-2 to TRBJ1-1, with 7 bases fitting TRBD1. This CDR3 is 15 amino acids long. The germline V gene has CDR1 WSHSY and CDR2 SAAADI. Unmatched junction bases numbered 10, after V lost 3 bases and J lost 6 bases. In DNA form, the CDR3 reads TGCGCCAGCAGTGACCTACAGGGGCTGGGCGCTGAAGCTTTCTTT. It codes for CASSDLQGLGAEAFF.

J is TRBJ2-5 and V is TRBV6-6; D not certain. The better agreement between TRBJ2-7 and the DNA end casts doubt on the J call. This CDR3 comprises 12 residues. Germline assignment: CDR1 MNHNY and CDR2 SVGAGI (reference sequence). This chain's CDR3 is CASSYSNGEQYF. DNA of the CDR3: TGTGCCAGCAGTTACTCGAACGGCGAGCAGTACTTC.

The chain carries TRBV4-1 and TRBJ2-1; TRBD2 matches at 9 bases. The V segment lost 4 bases and the J segment 2 bases; nucleotides outside the gene matches: 12. The CDR3 covers 18 residues. Germline loops: CDR1 MGHRA, CDR2 YSYEKL. CDR3 bases: TGCGCCAGCAGCCGCTTCCCGGGACTAGCCGAGACCTACAATGAGCAGTTCTTC. Protein: CASSRFPGLAETYNEQFF.

Note on this clonotype: At one end, the junction sequence differs from germline, possibly due to a read error. The chain carries TRBV6-2 or TRBV6-3 and TRBJ2-7; D tentatively fits TRBD1 or TRBD2 (5 bases each). There are 14 residues in the CDR3. CDR1 MNHEY and CDR2 SVGEGT come from the germline V gene. CDR3 bases: TGTGCCAGCAGACCTATGGGACGAGGCTACGAGCAGTATTTC. It specifies CASRPMGRGYEQYF.

The chain carries TRBV13 and TRBJ2-1; 8 nucleotides align to TRBD1. V gave up 5 bases and J gave up 9 bases; unmatched junction bases: 9. CDR3 length: 14 residues. Germline V gene sequence: CDR1 PRHDT, CDR2 FYEKMQ (reference sequence). The CDR3 sequence: CASSLDRGRAEQFF. CDR3 nucleotide sequence: TGTGCCAGCAGCCTCGACAGGGGTCGGGCTGAGCAGTTCTTC.

In the case of this clonotype: The junction shows a germline mismatch at one end, possibly a read error. The J gene is TRBJ2-3, the V gene TRBV4-1, with 12 bases fitting TRBD2. The CDR3 loop spans 20 amino acids. Germline loops: CDR1 MGHRA, CDR2 YSYEKL. The CDR3: CAGSQDLLAGGKTSTDTQYF. CDR3 DNA: TGCGCCGGCAGCCAAGATTTGCTAGCGGGAGGGAAAACTAGCACAGATACGCAGTATTTT.

The J gene is TRBJ2-3, the V gene TRBV5-1; 8 positions agree with TRBD2. The germline V gene has CDR1 SGHRS and CDR2 YFSETQ. J gave up 2 bases and V 7 bases, and 9 bases lay outside the gene matches. The CDR3 runs to 15 residues. This CDR3 is CASARLATPTDTQYF. The CDR3 nucleotides read TGCGCCAGCGCCCGACTAGCGACCCCCACAGATACGCAGTATTTT.

This clonotype has a handful of counts. The chain has TRBV29-1 and TRBJ2-1; D gene unclear. The J call may not be correct, given that the DNA end is closer to TRBJ2-7. Germline lookup yields CDR1 SQVTM and CDR2 ANQGSEA. The CDR3 is 14 residues long. Written as DNA, the CDR3 is TGCAGCGTTGAGTCGGCCCCCTCCTACAATGAGCAGTACTTC. Encoded protein: CSVESAPSYNEQYF.

The genes are TRBV4-2 and TRBJ1-5; 7 nucleotides agree with TRBD1. Germline V gives CDR1 LGHNA, CDR2 YNFKEQ. This CDR3 is built from 15 residues. Unmatched junction bases numbered 6, after V lost 3 bases and J lost 4 bases. This CDR3 reads CASSHGDSSNQPQHF. CDR3 sequence (DNA): TGTGCCAGCAGCCATGGGGACAGTTCAAATCAGCCCCAGCATTTT.

The gene calls are TRBV5-5 and TRBJ2-3; either TRBD1 or TRBD2 may fit D (6 bases each). Germline loops: CDR1 SGHKS, CDR2 YYEKEE (reference sequence). CDR3 length equals 13 residues. Trimming shortened V by 7 bases and J by 5 bases, and 14 bases separated the two germline ends. As DNA, the CDR3 is TGTGCCAGCCGCGAACAGGGAGGAGATACGCAGTATTTT. This sequence encodes CASREQGGDTQYF.

This clonotype was detected a few times. V is TRBV2 and J is TRBJ1-2, with a tentative D call TRBD1 (6 bases). Trimming shortened V by 9 bases and J by 4 bases, and 15 bases separated the two germline ends. This CDR3 is built from 13 residues. Germline CDR1 and CDR2: SNHLY and FYNNEI. The CDR3 DNA sequence: TGTGCCAGTCTCCAGGGGTGGAGCTATGGCTACACCTTC. As protein: CASLQGWSYGYTF.

The CDR3 DNA reads as TGCGCCAGCAGCTTGAGAGGGCTCCTACCCTCTGGGGCCAACGTCCTGACTTTC. Its translation: CASSLRGLLPSGANVLTF. This chain joins TRBV5-1 and TRBJ2-6, with D possibly matching TRBD2 (5 bases). The CDR3 runs 18 residues. Germline CDR1 SGHRS, CDR2 YFSETQ. V lost 1 base and J lost 0, with 14 bases in between.